The 9 T cell receptor beta chains below come from one sample, sequenced in a study of T-cell reconstitution after alpha-beta-depleted transplantation in children. TCRbeta library construction was performed incorporating unique molecular identifiers. TCRdb re-analysed the PCR reads in MiXCR, keeping a single row per CDR3 protein. The sample consists of approximately 520,000 distinct CDR3 sequences, about 31% of them appearing once. The sample was PBMCs from the stem cell graft donor, taken from the stem cell graft. The receptors were sampled from a human donor who donated a stem cell graft to a child with aplastic anemia.

This clonotype was counted between two and nine times. This chain uses TRBV5-1 with TRBJ2-2, with a possible D match to TRBD1 (5 bases). CDR3 size: 16 residues. The V end was cut by 3 bases, the J end by 5 bases, with 17 bases between. Germline V gene sequence: CDR1 SGHRS, CDR2 YFSETQ. The CDR3 reads CASSSTAQKGTGELFF. The CDR3 DNA follows: TGCGCCAGCAGCTCGACAGCTCAAAAAGGGACCGGGGAGCTGTTTTTT. The full variable domain, with the rest looked up from reference TRBV5-1 and TRBJ2-2, is KAGVTQTPRYLIKTRGQQVTLSCSPISGHRSVSWYQQTPGQGLQFLFEYFSETQRNKGNFPGRFSGRQFSNSRSEMNVSTLELGDSALYLCASSSTAQKGTGELFFGEGSRLTVL.

In its sample, this clonotype was seen a few times. An end of the junction differs from the germline gene, which may be a read error. The chain employs TRBV6-4 and TRBJ2-1, with 12 bases that match TRBD2. The CDR3 contains 12 residues. The germline V gene encodes CDR1 MRHNA and CDR2 SNTAGT. Written as DNA, the CDR3 is TGTGCCAGCAGTGGACTAGCGGGAGAGCCGTTCTTC. Amino acids: CASSGLAGEPFF.

The chain has TRBV19 and TRBJ1-5; 9 bases agree with TRBD1. The germline V gene has CDR1 LNHDA and CDR2 SQIVND (reference sequence). Germline trimming cut 5 bases from V and 8 bases from J; bases unmatched to any gene: 10. This CDR3 contains 15 residues. The CDR3 reads CASSLPGDRVKPQHF. The CDR3 region has the DNA TGTGCCAGTAGTCTCCCTGGGGACAGGGTTAAGCCCCAGCATTTT.

This clonotype was recorded only once. The V call is TRBV6-5, the J call TRBJ1-1; D gene ambiguous. V was pared by 0 bases and J by 7 bases, with 9 bases between. Germline V gene lookup returns CDR1 MNHEY and CDR2 SVGAGI. This CDR3 contains 13 residues. The CDR3 region is CASSYSSALEAFF. CDR3 nucleotides: TGTGCCAGCAGTTACTCGTCGGCCCTTGAAGCTTTCTTT.

V is TRBV7-9 and J is TRBJ1-2; D remains unclear. V lost 5 bases to trimming and J lost 4 bases, with 17 bases between them. The CDR3 loop spans 15 amino acids. CDR1 is SEHNR and CDR2 is FQNEAQ in the germline V gene (reference sequence). The CDR3 loop reads CASSPGPSRGYGYTF. The CDR3 DNA sequence: TGTGCCAGCAGCCCCGGCCCCTCTCGCGGCTATGGCTACACCTTC.

This clonotype appeared a few times. The J gene is TRBJ1-5, the V gene TRBV4-1; D call uncertain. V dropped 3 bases and J dropped 6 bases, with 15 bases sitting between them. Germline V gene sequence: CDR1 MGHRA, CDR2 YSYEKL. The CDR3 consists of 15 residues. CDR3 amino acids: CASSQDPVVSQPQHF. CDR3 DNA: TGCGCCAGCAGCCAGGACCCAGTAGTAAGTCAGCCCCAGCATTTT.

This clonotype has a handful of counts. The V call is TRBV12-3 or TRBV12-4, the J call TRBJ2-7; no definite D call. The CDR3 runs to 14 residues. Trimming took 6 bases from V and 2 from J, leaving 14 bases between them. CDR3 protein: CASRLGPNPYEQYF. DNA for the CDR3: TGTGCCAGCAGACTCGGACCAAACCCCTACGAGCAGTACTTC.

As to this clonotype: At one boundary the junction diverges from the germline segment, which might be a read error. The chain links TRBV12-3 or TRBV12-4 to TRBJ2-5; 11 nucleotides align to TRBD2. The CDR3 length is 15 residues. The CDR3 DNA reads as TGTGCCAGCAGTATAGCGGGAGGGGACCAAGAGACCCAGTACTTC. This gives the protein CASSIAGGDQETQYF.

The CDR3 loop reads CASSYMDRGRGTEAFF. In DNA, the CDR3 is TGTGCCAGCAGTTACATGGACAGGGGGCGGGGGACTGAAGCTTTCTTT. This rearrangement joins TRBV6-5 to TRBJ1-1; 11 nucleotides match TRBD1. This CDR3 spans 16 amino acids. J was trimmed by 5 bases and V by 2 bases; bases with no gene match: 7. Germline-derived CDR1 and CDR2 are MNHEY and SVGAGI.